The 30 T cell receptor beta chains reported below all come from one sample, sequenced in a study of cytomegalovirus exposure and HLA in healthy donors. PCR amplification relied on 60 Vbeta primers (plus 13 Jbeta primers). Sequencing was performed with immunoSEQ multiplex PCR; in TCRdb, only in-frame clones are kept and a portion is missing. The table has about 180,000 clones, approximately 82% seen once; the top ten hold around 1.2%. Material: PBMCs. These receptors all stem from a girl aged 2 to 9 in good health and CMV-seropositive.

CDR3 in amino acids: CASRAGGEETQYF. The CDR3 bases are TGTGCCAGCAGAGCGGGGGGAGAAGAGACCCAGTACTTC. This chain links TRBV6-5 with TRBJ2-5; 9 bases are shared with TRBD2. This CDR3 has 13 residues. The V and J ends lost 6 bases and 3 bases, in that order; junction bases with no gene match: 2. Germline values: CDR1 MNHEY, CDR2 SVGAGI.

CDR3 nucleotides: TGCAGCGTTGTTCGGGTTCCTAGCGGGAGTCGAGATACGCAGTATTTT. It specifies CSVVRVPSGSRDTQYF. The rearrangement uses TRBV29-1 and TRBJ2-3; TRBD2 matches 10 bases. Germline lookup yields CDR1 SQVTM and CDR2 ANQGSEA. The CDR3 has 16 amino acids. The V gene end was trimmed by 4 bases and the J gene end by 5 bases; junction bases not matched to a gene: 12.

V usage is TRBV5-1 and J usage is TRBJ1-2, with a tentative D call TRBD1 (5 bases). Germline V gives CDR1 SGHRS, CDR2 YFSETQ. CDR3 length equals 13 residues. The ends were cut back, 3 bases at V and 4 bases at J, with 10 bases in the middle. This chain's CDR3 is CASSWRDAYGYTF. The DNA of the CDR3 is TGCGCCAGCAGCTGGAGGGACGCCTATGGCTACACCTTC.

This clone is a singleton in its sample. This sequence joins TRBV2 and TRBJ2-1, with D possibly being TRBD2 (5 bases). Deletions cut 7 bases from V and 5 bases from J, with 18 bases between. The CDR3 is 15 residues long. CDR1 is SNHLY, CDR2 FYNNEI, per germline. CDR3 region: CASTFGQKRDNEQFF. The CDR3 nucleotides read TGTGCCAGCACTTTTGGGCAGAAGAGGGACAATGAGCAGTTCTTC. The complete variable domain, with remaining parts taken from reference TRBV2 and TRBJ2-1, reads EPEVTQTPSHQVTQMGQEVILRCVPISNHLYFYWYRQILGQKVEFLVSFYNNEISEKSEIFDDQFSVERPDGSNFTLKIRSTKLEDSAMYFCASTFGQKRDNEQFFGPGTRLTVL.

V gene TRBV9 combines with J gene TRBJ2-7; D might be TRBD1 (7 bases). Germline lookup yields CDR1 SGDLS and CDR2 YYNGEE. The CDR3 has 14 amino acids. The ends were cut back, 0 bases at V and 4 bases at J, with 11 bases in the middle. The CDR3 nucleotides are TGTGCCAGCAGCGTAGCGACAGGGAGGTACGAGCAGTACTTC. Amino acid sequence: CASSVATGRYEQYF.

The chain employs TRBV10-2 and TRBJ2-1; 13 positions match TRBD2. CDR1 is WSHSY and CDR2 is SAAADI in the germline V gene. Trimming removed 8 bases from V and 7 bases from J; junction bases left unmatched: 8. The CDR3 has 15 residues. CDR3 residues: CASLWTSGSGNEQFF. The CDR3 DNA is TGCGCCAGCTTATGGACTAGCGGGAGTGGGAATGAGCAGTTCTTC.

The chain couples TRBV10-2 to TRBJ2-1; 10 bases align to TRBD2. The germline V gene has CDR1 WSHSY and CDR2 SAAADI. J gave up 4 bases and V 2 bases, and 8 bases lay outside the gene matches. CDR3 length: 17 residues. CDR3 sequence reads: CASSEPRGLAFYNEQFF. In nucleotides, the CDR3 is TGCGCCAGCAGTGAGCCTAGGGGACTAGCGTTTTACAATGAGCAGTTCTTC.

The chain combines TRBV11-3 with TRBJ1-2, with 7 bases identical to TRBD1. The CDR3 contains 13 residues. V lost 5 bases, J lost 4 bases, and 4 bases stayed unmatched. From germline, CDR1 is SGHNT and CDR2 YENEEA. For the CDR3, the DNA is TGTGCCAGCAGCCTTTGGACAGGCTATGGCTACACCTTC. It translates to CASSLWTGYGYTF.

The V gene is TRBV28, the J gene TRBJ2-2, with D perhaps matching TRBD1 (5 bases). Germline CDR1 and CDR2: MDHEN and SYDVKM. This CDR3 contains 12 residues. The V gene lost 3 bases and the J gene lost 6 bases, with 5 bases spanning the gap. The CDR3 bases are TGTGCCAGCAGTTTGGGGCCCGGGGAGCTGTTTTTT. This codes for CASSLGPGELFF.

The chain employs TRBV25-1 and TRBJ1-6; 7 positions match TRBD1. This CDR3 has 14 amino acids. Germline lookup yields CDR1 MGHDK and CDR2 SYGVNS. V was pared by 7 bases and J by 9 bases, with 9 bases of the junction left unmatched. CDR3 coding DNA: TGTGCCAGCACCATGACAGGGAGAACTTCACCCCTCCACTTT. Residues: CASTMTGRTSPLHF.

Only a few counts were recorded for this clone. The chain combines TRBV11-2 with TRBJ2-1, with 15 bases fitting TRBD2. The CDR3 consists of 15 residues. Germline assignment: CDR1 SGHAT and CDR2 FQNNGV. J gave up 8 bases and V 6 bases, and 5 bases lay outside the gene matches. CDR3 nucleotide sequence: TGTGCCAGCAGGCGGGGACTAGCGGGAGGAGATGAGCAGTTCTTC. Protein sequence: CASRRGLAGGDEQFF. The complete variable domain, with remaining parts taken from reference TRBV11-2 and TRBJ2-1, reads EAGVAQSPRYKIIEKRQSVAFWCNPISGHATLYWYQQILGQGPKLLIQFQNNGVVDDSQLPKDRFSAERLKGVDSTLKIQPAKLEDSAVYLCASRRGLAGGDEQFFGPGTRLTVL.

The CDR3, as DNA: TGTGCTAGTGGACAAGATTCCGAAAAACTGTTTTTT. Its translation: CASGQDSEKLFF. This rearrangement joins TRBV12-5 to TRBJ1-4; D is unclear. Trimming removed 6 bases from V and 8 bases from J, with 10 bases in between. This CDR3 region has 12 residues. Germline CDR1 and CDR2: LGHNT and FRNRAP.

J is TRBJ2-1 and V is TRBV11-2; no firm D call. Germline-derived CDR1 and CDR2 are SGHAT and FQNNGV. The length of the CDR3 is 15 residues. V was trimmed by 0 bases and J by 1 base, leaving 7 bases between them. For the CDR3, the DNA is TGTGCCAGCAGCTTAGATATAGCTTCCTACAATGAGCAGTTCTTC. This encodes CASSLDIASYNEQFF.

This clone turned up a few times. The J gene is TRBJ2-3, the V gene TRBV6-1; D may be TRBD2 (5 bases). Germline V lookup: CDR1 MNHNS, CDR2 SASEGT. Between the trimmed V and J ends, which lost 8 bases and 3 bases, there was a span of 15 bases. This CDR3 spans 14 amino acids. CDR3 sequence: CASGGRVWTDTQYF. DNA of the CDR3: TGTGCCAGCGGTGGGAGAGTCTGGACAGATACGCAGTATTTT.

The chain links TRBV4-2 to TRBJ1-5; D not certain. CDR3 size: 15 residues. Deletions cut 8 bases from V and 0 bases from J, with 14 bases between. Germline-derived CDR1 and CDR2 are LGHNA and YNFKEQ. Here the CDR3 DNA reads TGTGCCAGCGGCCCAGAAAATCATAGCAATCAGCCCCAGCATTTT. Its translation is CASGPENHSNQPQHF.

The genes are TRBV7-2 and TRBJ2-7; D perhaps matches TRBD2 (6 bases). V dropped 2 bases and J dropped 6 bases, with 14 bases sitting between them. In germline, CDR1 is SGHTA, CDR2 FQGNSA. The CDR3 has 14 residues. The CDR3 here is CASSLSGDRGEQYF. For the CDR3, the DNA is TGTGCCAGCAGCTTATCGGGAGACCGCGGCGAGCAGTACTTC.

This sequence joins TRBV12-5 and TRBJ1-5, with D maybe TRBD1 (6 bases). The V and J ends lost 4 bases and 11 bases respectively, with 12 bases between them. Germline V gives CDR1 LGHNT, CDR2 FRNRAP. The CDR3 is made up of 12 amino acids. The CDR3 DNA follows: TGTGCTAGTGGTTCGGGAACAGGGACCCAGCATTTT. Protein product: CASGSGTGTQHF.

This chain uses TRBV9 with TRBJ1-1; 7 bases are a match to TRBD1. J was trimmed by 5 bases and V by 0 bases; bases with no gene match: 4. This CDR3 has 14 amino acids. Per germline, CDR1 SGDLS and CDR2 YYNGEE. CDR3: CASSVVTGDTEAFF. The CDR3 nucleotides are TGTGCCAGCAGCGTAGTTACAGGGGATACTGAAGCTTTCTTT.

The J gene is TRBJ1-1, the V gene TRBV15, with D uncertain. This CDR3 region has 13 residues. Germline lookup yields CDR1 LNHNV and CDR2 YYDKDF (reference sequence). V lost 3 bases, J lost 5 bases, and 10 bases lay in between. CDR3 nucleotides: TGTGCCACCAGCAGGGACCGGGAAACTGAAGCTTTCTTT. This gives the protein CATSRDRETEAFF.

The chain recombines TRBV5-1 with TRBJ2-7; 12 bases are a match to TRBD2. Per the germline V gene, CDR1 is SGHRS and CDR2 is YFSETQ. This CDR3 has 15 residues. V lost 5 bases and J lost 6; bases outside the gene matches: 9. The CDR3 bases are TGCGCCAGCAGGGCGGCTCCGGGACTAGCGGGCGAGCAGTACTTC. Translated, it gives CASRAAPGLAGEQYF.

The chain joins TRBV5-1 to TRBJ1-5; a weak D match, TRBD1 (5 bases). The CDR3 totals 14 residues. Trimming removed 1 base from V and 5 bases from J, with 10 bases in between. The germline CDR1 and CDR2 sequences are SGHRS and YFSETQ. The CDR3 DNA reads TGCGCCAGCAGCTTGATCGGGGGGGATCAGCCCCAGCATTTT. This sequence encodes CASSLIGGDQPQHF.

This clone was observed a few times. V usage is TRBV2 and J usage is TRBJ1-3; 10 bases agree with TRBD1. Looked up from germline, CDR1 is SNHLY and CDR2 is FYNNEI. The CDR3 runs to 15 residues. The ends lost 5 bases at V and 2 bases at J; junction bases unmatched: 3. CDR3 DNA sequence: TGTGCCAGCAGTCCCGGGACAGGGGCTGGAAACACCATATATTTT. This gives the protein CASSPGTGAGNTIYF.

V usage is TRBV9 and J usage is TRBJ2-1; 12 bases are a match to TRBD2. The V and J ends lost 3 bases and 7 bases, in that order; junction bases with no gene match: 5. This CDR3 is built from 15 residues. Germline CDR1 and CDR2: SGDLS and YYNGEE. The CDR3 protein is CASSGGLAGVNEQFF. CDR3 nucleotides: TGTGCCAGCAGCGGGGGACTAGCGGGCGTAAATGAGCAGTTCTTC.

The chain carries TRBV9 and TRBJ1-3; D is unresolved. The germline V gene has CDR1 SGDLS and CDR2 YYNGEE. Trimming cost V 0 bases and J 0 bases, with 7 bases left between them. The CDR3 is made up of 15 amino acids. The CDR3 loop reads CASSVVGSSGNTIYF. The CDR3 region has the DNA TGTGCCAGCAGCGTAGTCGGGAGCTCTGGAAACACCATATATTTT.

This chain links TRBV11-3 with TRBJ2-5; 7 bases are a match to TRBD2. The end of the DNA aligns better with TRBJ2-7, so the J call may be wrong. The CDR3 is 16 amino acids. Germline values: CDR1 SGHNT, CDR2 YENEEA. This chain's CDR3 is CASSLPGPGEGLEQYF. CDR3 bases: TGTGCCAGCAGCTTACCCGGCCCGGGGGAGGGCCTCGAGCAGTACTTC.

This sequence joins TRBV9 and TRBJ2-3; 7 bases agree with TRBD2. The V gene end was trimmed by 0 bases and the J gene end by 6 bases; junction bases not matched to a gene: 16. Germline V CDR1 and CDR2: SGDLS, YYNGEE. CDR3 length: 18 residues. The CDR3 DNA follows: TGTGCCAGCAGCGTAGACCCTCCACTAGCGCCGGTTGCGGATACGCAGTATTTT. It translates to CASSVDPPLAPVADTQYF. Together with reference TRBV9 and TRBJ2-3, the CDR3 gives the full variable domain: DSGVTQTPKHLITATGQRVTLRCSPRSGDLSVYWYQQSLDQGLQFLIQYYNGEERAKGNILERFSAQQFPDLHSELNLSSLELGDSALYFCASSVDPPLAPVADTQYFGPGTRLTVL.

This rearrangement joins TRBV10-2 to TRBJ2-2, with a tentative D call TRBD1 (6 bases). Germline lookup yields CDR1 WSHSY and CDR2 SAAADI. V dropped 4 bases and J dropped 2 bases, with 14 bases sitting between them. This CDR3 region has 16 residues. Here the CDR3 reads CASSARSGTNTGELFF. DNA for the CDR3: TGCGCCAGCAGTGCAAGATCGGGGACAAACACCGGGGAGCTGTTTTTT.

The V gene is TRBV29-1, the J gene TRBJ1-2, with 9 bases identical to TRBD1. CDR3 length: 14 amino acids. Trimming removed 0 bases from V and 8 bases from J; junction bases left unmatched: 7. Looked up from germline, CDR1 is SQVTM and CDR2 is ANQGSEA. CDR3 in amino acids: CSVEDTGQGYGYTF. CDR3 nucleotides: TGCAGCGTTGAAGACACGGGACAGGGTTACGGCTACACCTTC.

V gene TRBV5-1 combines with J gene TRBJ2-3; the match to TRBD2 covers 9 bases. J lost 8 bases, V lost 0 bases, and 7 bases had no gene match. Germline V gene sequence: CDR1 SGHRS, CDR2 YFSETQ. This CDR3 has 15 residues. Written as DNA, the CDR3 is TGCGCCAGCAGCTTGGCCGCGGGGGGGCGGGCTACGCAGTATTTT. It is translated as CASSLAAGGRATQYF.

The chain uses TRBV29-1 and TRBJ2-3; tentatively, D is TRBD1 (8 bases). The V end lost 6 bases, the J end lost 7 bases, and 20 bases lay between the germline ends. The CDR3 runs to 14 residues. Germline lookup yields CDR1 SQVTM and CDR2 ANQGSEA. The CDR3 DNA follows: TGCAGCGTCCCGCGGACAGGGAGGGTCCATACGCAGTATTTT. Encoded protein: CSVPRTGRVHTQYF.